Shown below are 14 T cell receptor beta chains from a single sample sequenced in a study of shared clonotypes between healthy human individuals. The assay was immunoSEQ multiplex PCR, and TCRdb's table has in-frame clones only and misses some. The table shows hundreds of thousands of clones, with 90% to 96% occurring only once. Material: naive CD4+ T cells sorted from blood. The subset was: CD45RA+ positively selected. The receptor set was obtained from a woman in her 30s in good health.

This sequence joins TRBV25-1 and TRBJ1-6; D remains ambiguous. The CDR3 runs 12 residues. Looked up from germline, CDR1 is MGHDK and CDR2 is SYGVNS. Trimming removed 5 bases at V and 11 bases at J, with 10 bases between. CDR3 sequence reads: CASSRVPAPLHF. CDR3 coding DNA: TGTGCCAGCAGTAGGGTACCTGCACCCCTCCACTTT.

This chain links TRBV27 with TRBJ1-1, with 7 bases that match TRBD1. This CDR3 has 15 residues. CDR1 is MNHEY and CDR2 is SMNVEV in the germline V gene (reference sequence). The ends lost 6 bases at V and 0 bases at J; junction bases unmatched: 7. The CDR3 region is CASRRQGALNTEAFF. The CDR3 DNA sequence: TGTGCCAGCAGGAGACAGGGTGCCTTGAACACTGAAGCTTTCTTT.

This clone has only one observation. The V gene is TRBV5-1, the J gene TRBJ2-3, with 8 bases fitting TRBD1. From germline, CDR1 is SGHRS and CDR2 YFSETQ. The CDR3 sequence is 16 residues long. With V trimmed by 0 bases and J by 6 bases, 9 bases remained unmatched. Written as DNA, the CDR3 is TGCGCCAGCAGCTTGGCCAGGACAGGGTATCCGGATACGCAGTATTTT. It specifies CASSLARTGYPDTQYF.

The rearrangement joins TRBV5-8 to TRBJ2-1, with TRBD2 identical over 9 bases. In germline, CDR1 is SGHTS, CDR2 YDEGEE. V was pared by 2 bases and J by 6 bases, with 6 bases of the junction left unmatched. The CDR3 sequence is 15 residues long. The CDR3 bases are TGTGCCAGCAGCTTTAAGACTAGCGGTAGCAATGAGCAGTTCTTC. It yields the protein CASSFKTSGSNEQFF.

This sequence joins TRBV7-2 and TRBJ2-1, with D hard to call. This CDR3 region has 12 residues. Deletions cut 4 bases from V and 6 bases from J, with 7 bases between. Germline V gene data show CDR1 as SGHTA and CDR2 as FQGNSA. The DNA for the CDR3 is TGTGCCAGCAGCTCCGAGTCCAATGAGCAGTTCTTC. Translated: CASSSESNEQFF.

DNA for the CDR3: TGTGCCAGTAGCCCTGGACAGGGGCCCATTTTGGGCAATGAGCAGTTCTTC. Translation gives CASSPGQGPILGNEQFF. The rearrangement joins TRBV19 to TRBJ2-1; TRBD1 agrees at 9 bases. The V gene end was trimmed by 6 bases and the J gene end by 6 bases; junction bases not matched to a gene: 15. The germline CDR1 and CDR2 sequences are LNHDA and SQIVND (reference sequence). This CDR3 comprises 17 residues.

J is TRBJ2-2 and V is TRBV29-1; D possibly matches TRBD1 or TRBD2 (5 bases each). Trimming left V 7 bases short and J 5 bases short, with 8 bases between. In germline, CDR1 is SQVTM, CDR2 ANQGSEA. The CDR3 covers 11 residues. CDR3 residues: CSGGITGELFF. CDR3 nucleotides: TGCAGCGGGGGGATAACCGGGGAGCTGTTTTTT.

The chain links TRBV6-5 to TRBJ2-7; D is tentatively TRBD1 or TRBD2 (5 bases each). The germline V gene encodes CDR1 MNHEY and CDR2 SVGAGI. The CDR3 is made up of 15 amino acids. Trimming pared 6 bases from V and 2 bases from J, leaving 17 bases between. The chain's CDR3 is CASRMGRGKAYEQYF. The CDR3 bases are TGTGCCAGCAGAATGGGACGAGGGAAGGCCTACGAGCAGTACTTC.

The chain couples TRBV7-9 to TRBJ1-5, with D possibly TRBD1 on 6 matching bases. Germline V CDR1 and CDR2: SEHNR, FQNEAQ (reference sequence). The CDR3 extends over 15 amino acids. Trimming shortened V by 5 bases and J by 5 bases, and 16 bases separated the two germline ends. Here the CDR3 DNA reads TGTGCCAGCAGCACCGGACAGCTGGACCATCAGCCCCAGCATTTT. Its protein is CASSTGQLDHQPQHF.

This clone appeared a single time. The rearrangement uses TRBV28 and TRBJ1-4; D uncertain. V lost 5 bases, J lost 0 bases, and 13 bases lay in between. The CDR3 extends over 16 amino acids. Per germline, CDR1 MDHEN and CDR2 SYDVKM. DNA of the CDR3: TGTGCCAGCAGTCCGAGAGGGATGGCAACTAATGAAAAACTGTTTTTT. Translation gives CASSPRGMATNEKLFF.

This clone showed up just once. V and J are TRBV7-4 and TRBJ1-5; D perhaps matches TRBD1 (5 bases). The CDR3 sequence is 14 residues long. Trimming pared 0 bases from V and 4 bases from J, leaving 7 bases between. CDR1 SGHVT and CDR2 SQSDAQ come from the germline V gene. The CDR3: CASSLAGVNQPQHF. The DNA of the CDR3 is TGTGCCAGCAGCTTAGCAGGGGTTAATCAGCCCCAGCATTTT.

V and J are TRBV27 and TRBJ2-7; TRBD1 matches at 8 bases. J lost 7 bases, V lost 5 bases, and 10 bases had no gene match. The CDR3 sequence is 14 residues long. Germline CDR1 reads MNHEY; CDR2 reads SMNVEV (reference sequence). The CDR3 DNA reads TGTGCCAGCAGTCCCCAGACAGGGGCTGGAGAGCAGTACTTC. Translated, it gives CASSPQTGAGEQYF.

The chain employs TRBV6-1 and TRBJ1-4; D gene uncertain. The CDR3 length is 14 residues. V was cut by 6 bases and J by 5 bases, with 13 bases left in between. Germline V gene sequence: CDR1 MNHNS, CDR2 SASEGT. The CDR3 region has the DNA TGTGCCAGCAGGGGAGGAGGCCCAAATGAAAAACTGTTTTTT. As protein: CASRGGGPNEKLFF.

This chain connects TRBV19 to TRBJ1-5; D gene ambiguous. Germline CDR1 reads LNHDA; CDR2 reads SQIVND (reference sequence). V dropped 6 bases and J dropped 0 bases, with 15 bases sitting between them. CDR3 length: 16 residues. CDR3 amino acids: CASSHLPDYSNQPQHF. CDR3 DNA sequence: TGTGCCAGTAGCCACTTGCCGGACTATAGCAATCAGCCCCAGCATTTT.